This T cell receptor (beta chain) stems from a study of Ad26.COV2.S vaccination and SARS-CoV-2 variants. The protocol was immunoSEQ multiplex PCR, while the TCRdb copy is restricted to in-frame clones and leaves out a portion. The sample records roughly 700,000 clones, approximately 88% being singletons. The sample's treatment: some 20 received Ad26.COV2.S at low or high dose, single or two shots; five or six received placebo; per-sample allocation not given. Material that was analyzed had been drawn on day 63 after the first vaccine or placebo injection. From germline, CDR1 is SGHNT and CDR2 YYREEE (reference sequence). CDR3 length: 15 amino acids. Trimming removed 3 bases from V and 6 bases from J; junction bases left unmatched: 8.

This TCR was sampled from a person between 18 and 59 years old who received the Ad26.COV2.S COVID-19 vaccine or a placebo. The source was peripheral blood, collected in a trial of Ad26.COV2.S vaccine versus placebo. J is TRBJ2-7 and V is TRBV5-4, with TRBD1 matching over 11 bases. CDR3 bases: TGTGCCAGCAGCTGGGGGACAGGGGGGTTAGGCGAGCAGTACTTC. It is translated as CASSWGTGGLGEQYF.